This TCR beta chain was recovered during a study of identical twins. CDR1 and CDR2 (germline): SQVTM, ANQGSEA. This CDR3 comprises 13 residues. J was trimmed by 8 bases and V by 7 bases; bases with no gene match: 13. This clonotype was picked up a small number of times. Via MiXCR, TCRdb re-called the 5' RACE reads, giving one row per CDR3 protein. Among about 690,000 distinct CDR3 sequences listed, about 20% were seen once. These same records also appear under a second study, on T cells expressing NK-cell markers. As that study records: The CD3+CD56-NKG2C+ fraction of a handful of donors was likewise dominated by these clonotypes.

The V call is TRBV29-1, the J call TRBJ1-2; TRBD1 matches at 7 bases. This receptor was taken from a young woman in good health. Sequences were obtained from PBMCs. The CDR3 nucleotides read TGCAGCGGTGCTCGTGAGGGGGCGAGGGGCTACACCTTC. It codes for CSGAREGARGYTF.